Below, one TCR beta chain is given with its context. The data are from a study of OX40 agonist ivuxolimab in advanced cancers. For the study at large: Participants, 75% to 85% male, averaged 60 years of age, ranging from roughly 23 to 90.

Measured with immunoSEQ multiplex PCR; TCRdb has only the in-frame clones, and not every one. The table has some 68,000 clones, 86% seen once; the top ten hold about 2.1%. This CDR3 is 18 amino acids long. CDR1 SEHNR and CDR2 FQNEAQ come from the germline V gene (reference sequence). Trimming at V came to 5 bases and at J to 4 bases, leaving 12 bases not matched to a gene. This chain links TRBV7-9 with TRBJ2-2; 11 nucleotides agree with TRBD1. The receptor was isolated from an adult with an advanced solid tumor such as melanoma, head and neck, liver or kidney cancer. Here the sequenced sample was CD4+ or CD8+ T cells sorted from blood, taken in a trial of the OX40 agonist ivuxolimab. The CDR3 sequence: CASSPRGAGTGGTGELFF. The CDR3 nucleotides read TGTGCCAGCAGCCCGAGGGGTGCCGGGACAGGGGGCACCGGGGAGCTGTTTTTT.